This record concerns one T cell receptor (beta chain) sequence. As yet, its antigen is unknown. This sample is part of a study of CXCR3-negative and CXCR3-positive naive CD8 T cells. Study observations and caveats: More hydrophobic TRB CDR3s were found in CXCR3-positive naive cells than in CXCR3-negative naive cells.

CD45RO-CCR7+CD27+CD95- defined naive CD8+ T cells. The libraries of TRB cDNA were constructed through 5' RACE using UMI labels. For each CDR3 protein, TCRdb gives one entry from its re-call of the 5' RACE reads, without DNA. Across roughly 6,000 distinct CDR3 sequences, the top ten clones capture about 1.7% of the sample. Looked up from germline, CDR1 is LGHNA and CDR2 is YNFKEQ. The CDR3 consists of 13 residues. The receptor comes from a human donor in good health. Some clones in this sample may be carry-over from other donors' samples. The chain combines TRBV4-2 with TRBJ1-1. Material for sequencing was naive CXCR3+ CD8+ T cells from blood. Subset specified: CD45RO-CCR7+CD27+CD95- naive CD8+ T cells expressing CXCR3 (TNR3+). CDR3 amino acids: CASSQERGLGAFF.